The source of this T cell receptor delta chain is a study of Vδ1+ human thymocytes (dated by TCRdb to 2017 to 2018). Background for the entire study: As a data resource, the study described the mRNA-level TRG and TRD CDR3 repertoires found in highly purified Vdelta1+ thymocytes taken from young children. Earlier work had validated the multiplex-based CDR3 amplicon strategy against 5'RACE-based methods for generating CDR3 amplicons. Overall study results and their limits: About 20% of thymic TRD sequences were found to be Vdelta2 (and few were Vdelta3) despite high sort purity, in contrast to peripheral blood Vdelta1+ controls. Many TRG clonotypes were found to be shared between donors (up to roughly 7x10^3), whereas TRD repertoires were found to be essentially private (max roughly 100 shared). Because unexpected Vdelta2 sequences could lead to misinterpretation of bulk repertoire data, the authors recommended using highly purified populations and validating at the single-cell level. Donors did not cluster by age or sex, so the analyses were not stratified by age or sex. Thymic TRG and TRD repertoires appeared highly polyclonal with Gaussian CDR3 length distributions, unlike oligoclonal peripheral blood repertoires.

V lost 5 bases and J lost 3 bases, and the count of bases not matched to a germline gene is 21. Its CDR3 holds 19 amino acids, cysteine through phenylalanine. Left in the record is the CDR3 DNA by itself, 57 bases read in frame from the first base. Reading the germline V gene gives CDR1 TSWWSYY and CDR2 QGS. RNA was extracted with the RNeasy mini kit and reverse transcribed using Superscript III. CDR3 amplicons were generated by multiplex PCR with pooled V-gene forward primers and a constant-region reverse primer carrying Illumina adaptor overhangs. Amplicons were gel-purified, then indexed with Nextera index primers over around 8 extra PCR cycles and purified with AMPure XP beads. Libraries were sequenced on an Illumina MiSeq with paired-end 250 bp reads, dual indexing and about 20% PhiX spike-in. For the original study's pipeline: Read quality was checked with FastQC, and TRG read pairs were merged using ea-utils fastq-join. Annotation of sequences was performed with IMGT/HighV-QUEST, only productive sequences with unambiguous V-gene assignment were retained, and clonotypes were defined by identical CDR3 sequence. VDJtools 1.1.1, tcR 2.2.3, Treemap and vegan Shannon diversity in R 3.4.4 were used for downstream analysis. After TCRdb called clones again from the public reads with CATT, rows with identical DNA were merged. None of the V and J calls come from the authors' own analysis; TCRdb made them. This sample has around 60,000 delta-chain clones in its table, and less than 15% of those were observed once. 0.3% to 0.5% of the sample goes to the ten largest clones.

Only a few counts were recorded for this clone. Its antigen target is currently unknown. Base quality data are lacking; no much larger clone is found one base away. Thymic samples were depleted of alphabeta T cells, then CD3+ TCRVdelta1+ TCRVdelta2- thymocytes were FACS-sorted. The purity of the sorted Vdelta1+ thymocytes fell between about 97% and 99.6%. Thymic specimens came from roughly eight paediatric patients undergoing corrective cardiac surgery, aged from about 5 days to 16 months. The thymic tissue was dispersed, and mononuclear cells were isolated using a Histopaque-1077 density gradient. For staining, the antibodies used were anti-TCRVdelta1 clone TS8.2, anti-TCRVdelta2 clone B6, anti-CD3 clone HIT3a and anti-TCRalphabeta clone IP26.

Recombination connected TRDV1 to TRDJ1, and TRDD3 aligns with 7 junction nucleotides. This receptor was identified in a girl in the first two years of life who had congenital heart surgery. The specimen sequenced was Vdelta1+ gamma-delta thymocytes from the thymus. Explained via the paper, the cell subset or site label denotes: FACS-sorted CD3+ TCRalphabeta- TCRVdelta1+ TCRVdelta2- thymocytes. The DNA sequence is as follows: TGTGCTCTTGGGAGGCCTCCGAGGTGGCCGGGGGATCCTTCCGATAAACTCATCTTT. Translated, this gives CALGRPPRWPGDPSDKLIF.